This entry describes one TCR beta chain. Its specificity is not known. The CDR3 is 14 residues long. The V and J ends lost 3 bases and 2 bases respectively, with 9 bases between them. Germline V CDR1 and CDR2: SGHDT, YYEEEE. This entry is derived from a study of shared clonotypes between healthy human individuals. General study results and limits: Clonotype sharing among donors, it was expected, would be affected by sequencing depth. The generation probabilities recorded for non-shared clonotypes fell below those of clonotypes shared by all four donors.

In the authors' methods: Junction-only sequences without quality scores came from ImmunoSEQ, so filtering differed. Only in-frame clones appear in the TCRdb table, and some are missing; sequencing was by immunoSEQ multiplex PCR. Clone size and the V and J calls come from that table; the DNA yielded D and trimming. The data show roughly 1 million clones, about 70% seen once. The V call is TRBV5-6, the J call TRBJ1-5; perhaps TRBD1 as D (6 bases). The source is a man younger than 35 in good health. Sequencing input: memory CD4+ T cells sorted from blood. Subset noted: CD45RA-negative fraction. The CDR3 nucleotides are TGTGCCAGCAGCTCGGGGGGCGGCAATCAGCCCCAGCATTTT. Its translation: CASSSGGGNQPQHF.